Described below is a single T cell receptor (beta chain) sequence and its context. Its specificity is not known. This sample stems from a study of cytomegalovirus exposure and HLA in healthy donors. Study observations and caveats: CMV serostatus was the sole immune exposure information available.

Germline CDR1 reads MNHEY; CDR2 reads SMNVEV (reference sequence). This CDR3 contains 15 residues. J lost 7 bases, V lost 7 bases, and 10 bases had no gene match. Amplification used 60 Vbeta primers and 13 Jbeta primers. Measured with immunoSEQ multiplex PCR; TCRdb has only the in-frame clones, and not every one. The data show some 140,000 clones, around 85% seen once. The V gene is TRBV27, the J gene TRBJ2-3; TRBD2 matches 11 bases. This TCR derives from a woman in her forties or fifties in good health and CMV-seropositive. The source material was PBMCs. The chain's CDR3 is CASKFVAGGSNTQYF. The CDR3 DNA follows: TGTGCCAGCAAGTTTGTAGCGGGAGGGAGTAATACGCAGTATTTT.